These 2 T cell receptor beta chains were all obtained from the same sample, sequenced in a study of blood T cell repertoires in COVID-19. Profiled with immunoSEQ multiplex PCR; TCRdb holds only in-frame clones, not every one. The sample carries 150,000 to 200,000 clones, about 91% recorded once. The specimen sequenced was peripheral blood. Receptors were obtained from a woman in her thirties with acute or convalescent COVID-19.

V is TRBV7-2 and J is TRBJ2-1, with D perhaps matching TRBD2 (6 bases). Deletions cut 2 bases from V and 6 bases from J, with 11 bases between. CDR3 size: 14 residues. CDR1 and CDR2 from the germline V gene are SGHTA and FQGNSA. The CDR3 protein is CASSLFLGGNEQFF. In DNA, the CDR3 is TGTGCCAGCAGCTTATTTCTGGGGGGCAATGAGCAGTTCTTC.

The chain has TRBV29-1 and TRBJ2-1; TRBD2 is a possible D gene (6 bases). CDR3 size: 15 residues. Germline lookup yields CDR1 SQVTM and CDR2 ANQGSEA. Trimming cost V 7 bases and J 0 bases, with 16 bases left between them. CDR3 in amino acids: CSATARESSYNEQFF. The CDR3 DNA follows: TGCAGCGCCACGGCCCGGGAGAGCTCCTACAATGAGCAGTTCTTC.